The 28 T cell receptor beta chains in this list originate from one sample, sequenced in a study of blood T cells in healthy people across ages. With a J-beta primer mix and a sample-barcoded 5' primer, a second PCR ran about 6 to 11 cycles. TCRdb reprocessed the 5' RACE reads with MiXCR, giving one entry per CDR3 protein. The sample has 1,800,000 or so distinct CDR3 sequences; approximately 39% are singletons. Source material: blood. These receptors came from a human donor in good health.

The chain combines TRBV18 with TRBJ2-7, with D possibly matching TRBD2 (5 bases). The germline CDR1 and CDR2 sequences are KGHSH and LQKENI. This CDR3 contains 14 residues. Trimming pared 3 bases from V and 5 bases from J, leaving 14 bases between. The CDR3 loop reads CASSPGMRVDEQYF. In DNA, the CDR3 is TGTGCCAGCTCACCGGGTATGAGGGTTGACGAGCAGTACTTC.

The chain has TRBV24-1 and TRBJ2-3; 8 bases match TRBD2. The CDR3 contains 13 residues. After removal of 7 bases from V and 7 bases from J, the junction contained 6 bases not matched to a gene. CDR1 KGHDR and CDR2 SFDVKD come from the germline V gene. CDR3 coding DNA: TGTGCCACCAGCGGACCGGGAGGGTATACGCAGTATTTT. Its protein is CATSGPGGYTQYF.

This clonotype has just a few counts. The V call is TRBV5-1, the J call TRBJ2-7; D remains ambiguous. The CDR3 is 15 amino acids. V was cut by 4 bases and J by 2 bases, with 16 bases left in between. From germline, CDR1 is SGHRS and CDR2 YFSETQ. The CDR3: CASSVDIKSTYEQYF. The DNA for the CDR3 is TGCGCCAGCAGCGTTGACATCAAATCAACCTACGAGCAGTACTTC.

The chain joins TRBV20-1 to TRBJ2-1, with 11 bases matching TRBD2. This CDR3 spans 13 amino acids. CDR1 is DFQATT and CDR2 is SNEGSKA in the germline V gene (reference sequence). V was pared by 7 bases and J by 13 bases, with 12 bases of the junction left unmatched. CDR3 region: CSVLLAGGETQFF. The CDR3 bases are TGCAGTGTCCTTCTAGCGGGGGGAGAGACCCAGTTCTTC.

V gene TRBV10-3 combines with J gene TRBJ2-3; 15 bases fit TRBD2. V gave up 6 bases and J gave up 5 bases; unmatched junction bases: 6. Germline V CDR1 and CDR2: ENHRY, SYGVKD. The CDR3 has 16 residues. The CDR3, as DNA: TGTGCCATCAGGGACGGACTAGCGGGGGGGCAAGATACGCAGTATTTT. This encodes CAIRDGLAGGQDTQYF.

The CDR3 coding sequence is TGTGCCAGTTCTGTGGTTCAGCAGGAGACCCAGTACTTC. It encodes CASSVVQQETQYF. J is TRBJ2-7 and V is TRBV28; D gene unclear. The closer fit of TRBJ2-5 to the DNA end suggests the J call may be wrong. CDR3 size: 13 residues. The germline CDR1 and CDR2 sequences are MDHEN and SYDVKM.

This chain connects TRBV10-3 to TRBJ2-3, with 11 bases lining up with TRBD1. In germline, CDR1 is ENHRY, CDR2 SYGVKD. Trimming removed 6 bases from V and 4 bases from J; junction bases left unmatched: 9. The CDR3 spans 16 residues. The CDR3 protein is CAISPTDRGQADTQYF. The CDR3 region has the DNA TGTGCCATCAGCCCTACGGACAGGGGGCAGGCAGATACGCAGTATTTT.

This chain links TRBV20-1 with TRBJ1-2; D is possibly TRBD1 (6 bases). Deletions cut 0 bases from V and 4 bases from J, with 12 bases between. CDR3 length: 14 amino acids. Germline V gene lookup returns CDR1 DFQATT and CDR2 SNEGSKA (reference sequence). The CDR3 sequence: CSARDSGTFYGYTF. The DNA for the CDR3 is TGCAGTGCTAGAGACTCCGGGACATTCTATGGCTACACCTTC.

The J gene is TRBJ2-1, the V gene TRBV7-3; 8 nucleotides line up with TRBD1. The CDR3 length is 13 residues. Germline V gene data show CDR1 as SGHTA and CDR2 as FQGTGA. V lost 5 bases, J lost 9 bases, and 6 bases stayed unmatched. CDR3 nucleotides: TGTGCCAGCAGCCCTGACAGGGGAGGTGAGCAGTTCTTC. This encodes CASSPDRGGEQFF.

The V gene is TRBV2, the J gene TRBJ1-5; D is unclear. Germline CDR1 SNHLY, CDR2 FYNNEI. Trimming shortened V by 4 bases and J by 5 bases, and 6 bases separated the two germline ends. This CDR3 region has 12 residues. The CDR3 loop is CASSVPDQPQHF. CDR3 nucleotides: TGTGCCAGCAGTGTCCCCGATCAGCCCCAGCATTTT. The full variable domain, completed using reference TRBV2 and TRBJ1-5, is EPEVTQTPSHQVTQMGQEVILRCVPISNHLYFYWYRQILGQKVEFLVSFYNNEISEKSEIFDDQFSVERPDGSNFTLKIRSTKLEDSAMYFCASSVPDQPQHFGDGTRLSIL.

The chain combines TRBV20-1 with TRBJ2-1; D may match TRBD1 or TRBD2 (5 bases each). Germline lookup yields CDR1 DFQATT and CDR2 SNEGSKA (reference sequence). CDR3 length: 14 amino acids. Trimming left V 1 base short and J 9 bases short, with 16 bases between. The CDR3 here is CSARGEGKGIEQFF. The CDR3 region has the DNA TGCAGTGCTAGAGGAGAGGGGAAAGGTATTGAGCAGTTCTTC.

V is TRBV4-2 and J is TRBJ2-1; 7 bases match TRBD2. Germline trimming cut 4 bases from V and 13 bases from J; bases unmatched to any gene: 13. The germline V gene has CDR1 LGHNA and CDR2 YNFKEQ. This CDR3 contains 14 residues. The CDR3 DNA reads TGTGCCAGCAGCCTCCCGACTAGCCCAGAGACCCAGTTCTTC. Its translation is CASSLPTSPETQFF.

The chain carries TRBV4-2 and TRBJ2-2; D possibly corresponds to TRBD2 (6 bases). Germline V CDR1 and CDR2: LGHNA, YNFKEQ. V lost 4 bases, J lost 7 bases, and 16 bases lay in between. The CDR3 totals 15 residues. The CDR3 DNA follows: TGTGCCAGCAGCCCGACTCGCGGGGTCCTCGGGGAGCTGTTTTTT. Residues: CASSPTRGVLGELFF.

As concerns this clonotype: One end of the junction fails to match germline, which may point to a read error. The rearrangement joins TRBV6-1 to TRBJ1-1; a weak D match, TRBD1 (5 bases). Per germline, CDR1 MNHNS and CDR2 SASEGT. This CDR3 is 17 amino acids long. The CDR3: CASSDTRGLVGNTGAFF. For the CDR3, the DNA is TGTGCCAGCAGCGATACTCGGGGGTTGGTCGGGAACACTGGAGCTTTCTTT.

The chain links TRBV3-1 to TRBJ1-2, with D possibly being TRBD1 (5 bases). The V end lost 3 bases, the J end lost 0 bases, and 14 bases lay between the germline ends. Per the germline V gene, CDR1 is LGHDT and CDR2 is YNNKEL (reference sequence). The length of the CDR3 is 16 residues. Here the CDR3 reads CASSHADRISNYGYTF. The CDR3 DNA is TGTGCCAGCAGCCATGCCGACAGAATCTCTAACTATGGCTACACCTTC.

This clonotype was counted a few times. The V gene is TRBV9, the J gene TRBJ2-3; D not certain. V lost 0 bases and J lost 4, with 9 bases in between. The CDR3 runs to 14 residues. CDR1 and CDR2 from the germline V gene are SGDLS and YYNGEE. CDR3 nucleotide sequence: TGTGCCAGCAGCGTAGGCACTCATTCAGATACGCAGTATTTT. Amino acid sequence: CASSVGTHSDTQYF.

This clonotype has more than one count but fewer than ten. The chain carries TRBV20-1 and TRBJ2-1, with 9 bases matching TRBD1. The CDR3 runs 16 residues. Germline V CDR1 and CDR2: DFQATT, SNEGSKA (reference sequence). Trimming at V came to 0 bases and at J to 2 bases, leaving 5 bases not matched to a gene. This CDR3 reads CSARDFRTGAYNEQFF. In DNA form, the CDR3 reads TGCAGTGCTAGAGATTTTAGGACAGGGGCCTACAATGAGCAGTTCTTC.

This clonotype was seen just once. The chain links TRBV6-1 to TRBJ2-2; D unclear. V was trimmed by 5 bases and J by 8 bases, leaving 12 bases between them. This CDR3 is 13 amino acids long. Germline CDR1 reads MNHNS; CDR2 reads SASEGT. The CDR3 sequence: CASSHDHSGELFF. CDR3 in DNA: TGTGCCAGCAGTCACGACCACTCGGGGGAGCTGTTTTTT.

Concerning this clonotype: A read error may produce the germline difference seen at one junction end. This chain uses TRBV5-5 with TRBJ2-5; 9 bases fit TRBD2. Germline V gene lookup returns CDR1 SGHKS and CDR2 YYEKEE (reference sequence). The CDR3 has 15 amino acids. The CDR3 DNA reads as TGTACCAGCACGGTAGCGGGGGCGTTCCAAGAGACCCAGTACTTC. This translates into CTSTVAGAFQETQYF.

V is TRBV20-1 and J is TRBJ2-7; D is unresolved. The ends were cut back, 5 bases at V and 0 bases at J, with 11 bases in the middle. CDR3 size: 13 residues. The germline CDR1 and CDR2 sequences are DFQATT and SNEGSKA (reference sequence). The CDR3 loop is CSAPGSSSYEQYF. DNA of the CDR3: TGCAGTGCTCCCGGAAGCAGCTCCTACGAGCAGTACTTC.

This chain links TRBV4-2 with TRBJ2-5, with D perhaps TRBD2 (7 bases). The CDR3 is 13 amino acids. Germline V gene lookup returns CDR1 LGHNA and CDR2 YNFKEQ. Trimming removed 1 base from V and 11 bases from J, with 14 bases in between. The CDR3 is CASSQGGGNSQYF. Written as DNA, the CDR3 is TGTGCCAGCAGCCAAGGGGGGGGCAACTCGCAGTACTTC.

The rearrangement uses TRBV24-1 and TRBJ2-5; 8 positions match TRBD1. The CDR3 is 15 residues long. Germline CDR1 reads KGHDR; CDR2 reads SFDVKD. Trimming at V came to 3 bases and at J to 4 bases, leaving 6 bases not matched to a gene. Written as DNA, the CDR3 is TGTGCCACCAGTGATCTGACAGGGGCGGGAGAGACCCAGTACTTC. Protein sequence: CATSDLTGAGETQYF.

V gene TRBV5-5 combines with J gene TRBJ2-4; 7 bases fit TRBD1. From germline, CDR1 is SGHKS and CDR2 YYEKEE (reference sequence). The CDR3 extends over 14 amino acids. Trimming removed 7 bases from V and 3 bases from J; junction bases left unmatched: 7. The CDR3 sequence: CASRRTGDKNIQYF. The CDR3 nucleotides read TGTGCCAGCCGGCGAACAGGGGACAAAAACATTCAGTACTTC.

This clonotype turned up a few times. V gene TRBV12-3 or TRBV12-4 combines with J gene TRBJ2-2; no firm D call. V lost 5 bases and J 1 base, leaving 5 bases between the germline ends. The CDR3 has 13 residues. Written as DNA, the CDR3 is TGTGCCAGCAGTATTTTGAACACCGGGGAGCTGTTTTTT. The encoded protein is CASSILNTGELFF.

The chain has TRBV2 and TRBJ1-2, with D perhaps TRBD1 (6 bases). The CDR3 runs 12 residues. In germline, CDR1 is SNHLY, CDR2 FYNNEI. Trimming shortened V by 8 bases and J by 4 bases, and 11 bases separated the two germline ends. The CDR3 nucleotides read TGTGCCAGCCCCGACAGGCGCTATGGCTACACCTTC. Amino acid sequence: CASPDRRYGYTF.

CDR3 sequence: CASLGRHNYGYTF. The CDR3 DNA sequence: TGTGCCAGCCTTGGACGGCATAACTATGGCTACACCTTC. The chain employs TRBV6-2 or TRBV6-3 and TRBJ1-2; D remains unclear. CDR3 length equals 13 residues. Germline CDR1 is MNHEY and CDR2 is SVGEGT. V gave up 8 bases and J gave up 1 base, with 11 bases separating them.

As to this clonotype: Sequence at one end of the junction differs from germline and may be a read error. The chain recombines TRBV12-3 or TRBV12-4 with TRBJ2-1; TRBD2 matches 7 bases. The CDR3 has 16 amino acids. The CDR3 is CASSFESLAVYNERFF. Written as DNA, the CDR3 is TGTGCCAGCAGTTTTGAGAGTCTAGCGGTGTACAATGAGCGGTTCTTC.

This CDR3 reads CASSLHSYYGYTF. CDR3 sequence (DNA): TGTGCCAGCAGTTTACACAGCTATTATGGCTACACCTTC. The chain combines TRBV27 with TRBJ1-2; D is unclear. This CDR3 is built from 13 residues. V lost 2 bases to trimming and J lost 5 bases, with 9 bases between them. Germline-derived CDR1 and CDR2 are MNHEY and SMNVEV (reference sequence).